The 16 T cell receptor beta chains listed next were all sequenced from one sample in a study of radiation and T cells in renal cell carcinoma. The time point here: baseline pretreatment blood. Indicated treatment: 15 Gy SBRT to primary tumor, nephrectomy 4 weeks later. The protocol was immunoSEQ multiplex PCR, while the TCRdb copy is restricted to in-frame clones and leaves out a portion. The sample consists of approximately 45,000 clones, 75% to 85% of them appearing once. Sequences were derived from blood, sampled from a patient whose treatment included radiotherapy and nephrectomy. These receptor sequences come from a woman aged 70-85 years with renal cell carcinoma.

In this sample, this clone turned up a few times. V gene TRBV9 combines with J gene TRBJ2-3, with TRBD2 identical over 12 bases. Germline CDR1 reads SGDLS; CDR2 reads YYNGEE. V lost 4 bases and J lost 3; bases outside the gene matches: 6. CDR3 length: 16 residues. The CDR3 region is CASSSLAGGPTDTQYF. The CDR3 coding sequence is TGTGCCAGCAGCTCTCTAGCGGGAGGGCCAACAGATACGCAGTATTTT.

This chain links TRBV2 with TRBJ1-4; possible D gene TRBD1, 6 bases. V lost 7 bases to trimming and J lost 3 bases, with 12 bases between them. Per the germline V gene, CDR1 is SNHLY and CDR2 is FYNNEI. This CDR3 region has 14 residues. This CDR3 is CASKAGVPNEKLFF. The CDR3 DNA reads TGTGCCAGCAAGGCAGGGGTTCCTAATGAAAAACTGTTTTTT.

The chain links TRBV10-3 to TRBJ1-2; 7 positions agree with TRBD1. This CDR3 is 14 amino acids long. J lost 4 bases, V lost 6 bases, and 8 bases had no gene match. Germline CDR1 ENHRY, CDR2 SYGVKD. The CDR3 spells CAISATGYSYGYTF. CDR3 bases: TGTGCCATCAGCGCGACAGGGTATAGCTATGGCTACACCTTC.

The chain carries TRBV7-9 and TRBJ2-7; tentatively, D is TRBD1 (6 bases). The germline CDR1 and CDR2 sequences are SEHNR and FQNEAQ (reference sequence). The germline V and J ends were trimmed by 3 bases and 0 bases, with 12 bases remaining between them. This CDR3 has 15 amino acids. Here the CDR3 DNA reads TGTGCCAGCAGCTTGGACTGGGACAACTCCTACGAGCAGTACTTC. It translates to CASSLDWDNSYEQYF.

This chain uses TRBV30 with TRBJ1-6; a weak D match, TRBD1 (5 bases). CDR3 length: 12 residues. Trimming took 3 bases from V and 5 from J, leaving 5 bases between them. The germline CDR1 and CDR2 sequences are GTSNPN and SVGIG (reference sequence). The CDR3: CAWRTDNSPLHF. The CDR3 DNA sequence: TGTGCCTGGAGGACAGATAATTCACCCCTCCACTTT. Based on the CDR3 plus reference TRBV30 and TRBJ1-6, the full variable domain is SQTIHQWPATLVQPVGSPLSLECTVEGTSNPNLYWYRQAAGRGLQLLFYSVGIGQISSEVPQNLSASRPQDRQFILSSKKLLLSDSGFYLCAWRTDNSPLHFGNGTRLTVT.

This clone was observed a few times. The CDR3 DNA follows: TGCAGCGTGGGGACAGGGGGCGACGAGCAGTACTTC. Its translation is CSVGTGGDEQYF. This sequence joins TRBV29-1 and TRBJ2-7; 12 bases match TRBD1. V trimming: 6 bases; J trimming: 5 bases; junction bases outside the gene matches: 2. The CDR3 length is 12 residues. From germline, CDR1 is SQVTM and CDR2 ANQGSEA.

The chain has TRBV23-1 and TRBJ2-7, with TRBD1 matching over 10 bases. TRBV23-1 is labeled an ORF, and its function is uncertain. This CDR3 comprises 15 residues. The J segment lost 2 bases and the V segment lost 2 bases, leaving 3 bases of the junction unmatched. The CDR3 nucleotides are TGCGCCAGCAGTCAAAGGGACAGGGGTGCCTACGAGCAGTACTTC. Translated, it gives CASSQRDRGAYEQYF.

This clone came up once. CDR3: CASSPPSGYGYTF. For the CDR3, the DNA is TGTGCCAGCTCACCACCCTCGGGCTATGGCTACACCTTC. The gene calls are TRBV18 and TRBJ1-2, with no clear D. Germline V gene data show CDR1 as KGHSH and CDR2 as LQKENI. This CDR3 has 13 residues. The V gene lost 0 bases and the J gene lost 4 bases, with 6 bases spanning the gap.

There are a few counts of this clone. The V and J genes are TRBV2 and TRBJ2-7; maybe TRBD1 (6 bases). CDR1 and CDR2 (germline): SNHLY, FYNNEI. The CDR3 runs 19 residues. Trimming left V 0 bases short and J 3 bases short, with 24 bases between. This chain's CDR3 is CASSEALPDSLRGNYEQYF. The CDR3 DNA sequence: TGTGCCAGCAGTGAAGCGCTTCCGGACAGCCTTAGGGGGAACTACGAGCAGTACTTC.

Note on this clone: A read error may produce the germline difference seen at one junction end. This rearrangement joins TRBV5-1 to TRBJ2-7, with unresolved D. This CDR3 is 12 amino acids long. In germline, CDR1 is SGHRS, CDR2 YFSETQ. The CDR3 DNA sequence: TGTGCCAGCAGCCAGGACCCGTCCGAGCAGTACTTC. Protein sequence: CASSQDPSEQYF.

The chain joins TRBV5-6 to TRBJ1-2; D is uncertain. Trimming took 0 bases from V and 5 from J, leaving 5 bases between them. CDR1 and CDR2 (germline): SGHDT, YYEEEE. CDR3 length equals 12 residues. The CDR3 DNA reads TGTGCCAGCAGCTTGGTGGAGTATGGCTACACCTTC. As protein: CASSLVEYGYTF.

The CDR3 nucleotides read TGTGCTAGTGGTTTGGTAGCGGAGTGGGGAGAGACCCAGTACTTC. The encoded protein is CASGLVAEWGETQYF. The genes are TRBV12-5 and TRBJ2-5, with a tentative D call TRBD2 (5 bases). The CDR3 sequence is 15 residues long. Germline V gene lookup returns CDR1 LGHNT and CDR2 FRNRAP. V dropped 0 bases and J dropped 4 bases, with 12 bases sitting between them. The full variable domain, its missing parts supplied by reference TRBV12-5 and TRBJ2-5, is DARVTQTPRHKVTEMGQEVTMRCQPILGHNTVFWYRQTMMQGLELLAYFRNRAPLDDSGMPKDRFSAEMPDATLATLKIQPSEPRDSAVYFCASGLVAEWGETQYFGPGTRLLVL.

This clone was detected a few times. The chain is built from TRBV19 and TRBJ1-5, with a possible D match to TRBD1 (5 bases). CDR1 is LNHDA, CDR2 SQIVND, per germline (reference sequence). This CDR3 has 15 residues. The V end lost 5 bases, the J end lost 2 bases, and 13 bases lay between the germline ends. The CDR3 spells CASSVMGGGNQPQHF. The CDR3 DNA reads TGTGCCAGTAGTGTTATGGGGGGAGGCAATCAGCCCCAGCATTTT.

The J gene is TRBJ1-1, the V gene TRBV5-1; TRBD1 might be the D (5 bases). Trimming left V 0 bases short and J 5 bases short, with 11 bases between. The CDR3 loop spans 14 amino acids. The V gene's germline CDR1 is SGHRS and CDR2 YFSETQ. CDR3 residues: CASSLVGRGTEAFF. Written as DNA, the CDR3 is TGCGCCAGCAGCTTGGTAGGGCGGGGGACTGAAGCTTTCTTT.

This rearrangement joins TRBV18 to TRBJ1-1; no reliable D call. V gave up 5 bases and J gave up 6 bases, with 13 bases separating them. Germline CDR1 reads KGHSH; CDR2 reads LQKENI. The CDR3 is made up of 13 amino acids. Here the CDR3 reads CASSGNPSAEAFF. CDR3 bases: TGTGCCAGCTCAGGGAACCCAAGTGCTGAAGCTTTCTTT.

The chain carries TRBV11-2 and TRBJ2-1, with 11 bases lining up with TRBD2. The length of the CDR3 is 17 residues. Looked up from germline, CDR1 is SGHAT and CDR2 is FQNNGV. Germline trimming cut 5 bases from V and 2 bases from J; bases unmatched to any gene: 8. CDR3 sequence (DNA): TGTGCCAGCAGCCTCCGACTAGCGGGGCGCACCTACAATGAGCAGTTCTTC. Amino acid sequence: CASSLRLAGRTYNEQFF.